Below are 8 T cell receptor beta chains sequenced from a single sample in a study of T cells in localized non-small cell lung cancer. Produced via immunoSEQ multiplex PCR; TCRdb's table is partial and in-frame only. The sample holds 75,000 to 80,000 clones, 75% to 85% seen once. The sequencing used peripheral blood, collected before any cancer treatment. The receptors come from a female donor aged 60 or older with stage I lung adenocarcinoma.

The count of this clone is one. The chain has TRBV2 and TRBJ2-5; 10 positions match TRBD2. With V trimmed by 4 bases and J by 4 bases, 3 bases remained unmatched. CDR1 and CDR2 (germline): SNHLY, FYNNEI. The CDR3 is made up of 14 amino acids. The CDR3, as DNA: TGTGCCAGCAGTGTAGCGGGAGGTATAGAGACCCAGTACTTC. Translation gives CASSVAGGIETQYF.

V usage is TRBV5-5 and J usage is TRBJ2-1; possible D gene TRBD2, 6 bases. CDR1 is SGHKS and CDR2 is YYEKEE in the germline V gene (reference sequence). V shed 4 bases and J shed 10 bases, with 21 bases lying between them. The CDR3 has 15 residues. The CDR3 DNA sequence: TGTGCCAGCAGCCCGGGAGCACGTCGTCTTTTGGAGCAGTTCTTC. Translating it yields CASSPGARRLLEQFF.

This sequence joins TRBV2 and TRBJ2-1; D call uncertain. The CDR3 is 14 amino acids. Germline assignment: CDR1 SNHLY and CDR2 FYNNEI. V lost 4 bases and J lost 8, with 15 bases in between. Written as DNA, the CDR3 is TGTGCCAGCAGTGGTTTACTACAAAGCCATGAGCAGTTCTTC. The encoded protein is CASSGLLQSHEQFF. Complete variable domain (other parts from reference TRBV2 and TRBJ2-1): EPEVTQTPSHQVTQMGQEVILRCVPISNHLYFYWYRQILGQKVEFLVSFYNNEISEKSEIFDDQFSVERPDGSNFTLKIRSTKLEDSAMYFCASSGLLQSHEQFFGPGTRLTVL.

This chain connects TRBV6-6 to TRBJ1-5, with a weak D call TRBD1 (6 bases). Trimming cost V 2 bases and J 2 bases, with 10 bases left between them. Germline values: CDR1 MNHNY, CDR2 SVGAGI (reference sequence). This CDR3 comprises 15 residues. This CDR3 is CASSYNPGGNQPQHF. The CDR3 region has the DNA TGTGCCAGCAGTTACAATCCAGGGGGCAATCAGCCCCAGCATTTT.

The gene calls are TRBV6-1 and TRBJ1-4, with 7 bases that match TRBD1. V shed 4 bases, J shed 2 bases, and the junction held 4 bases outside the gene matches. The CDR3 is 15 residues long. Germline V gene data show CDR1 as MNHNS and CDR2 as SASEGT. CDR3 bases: TGTGCCAGCAGTGGCGGGACAGCTACTAATGAAAAACTGTTTTTT. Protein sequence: CASSGGTATNEKLFF.

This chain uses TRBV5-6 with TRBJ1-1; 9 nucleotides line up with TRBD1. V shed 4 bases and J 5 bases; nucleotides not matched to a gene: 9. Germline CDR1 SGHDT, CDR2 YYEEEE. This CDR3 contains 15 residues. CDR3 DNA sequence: TGTGCCAGCAGCCACTCAGGGACAGGGAGAACTGAAGCTTTCTTT. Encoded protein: CASSHSGTGRTEAFF.

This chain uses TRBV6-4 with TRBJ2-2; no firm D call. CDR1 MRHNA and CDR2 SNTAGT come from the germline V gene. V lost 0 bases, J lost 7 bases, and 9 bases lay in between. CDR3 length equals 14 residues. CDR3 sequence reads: CASSDSPVVGELFF. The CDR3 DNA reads TGTGCCAGCAGTGACTCCCCGGTGGTCGGGGAGCTGTTTTTT.

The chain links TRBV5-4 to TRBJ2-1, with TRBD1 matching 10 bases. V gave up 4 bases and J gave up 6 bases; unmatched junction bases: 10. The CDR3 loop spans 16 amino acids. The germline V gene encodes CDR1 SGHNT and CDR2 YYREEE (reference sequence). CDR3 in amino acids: CASSRSRDRGSNEQFF. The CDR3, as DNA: TGTGCCAGCAGCAGATCCAGGGACAGGGGTTCCAATGAGCAGTTCTTC.